The rows below give T cell receptor beta chains drawn from one sample of a study of cytomegalovirus exposure and HLA in healthy donors. Produced via immunoSEQ multiplex PCR; TCRdb's table is partial and in-frame only. The repertoire has approximately 100,000 clones, more than 60% of them found once; the top ten carry less than 3.5%. The sample comprised PBMCs. Receptor source: a female donor in good health and CMV-seronegative. Both conserved end residues are part of each CDR3. Fields, in order: CDR3 length, D gene, J gene, clone size, V gene, CDR3 DNA, CDR3 protein. The D gene is left open where the match is weak. The size entry is marked missing in some rows and otherwise reads once, few, many or a size class.

>15|-|TRBJ1-1|-|TRBV6-5
TGTGCCAGCAGTTACTCCAGGGAGGTGAACACTGAAGCTTTCTTT
CASSYSREVNTEAFF
>15|-|TRBJ1-2|once|TRBV5-1
TGCGCCAGCAGCCCGACGGGCAGGGTGTTAGATGGCTACACCTTC
CASSPTGRVLDGYTF
>16|-|TRBJ2-1|-|TRBV7-9
TGTGCCAGCAGCTTAGGATTAAGGTCCGGGAACAATGAGCAGTTCTTC
CASSLGLRSGNNEQFF
>15|-|TRBJ2-1|-|TRBV2
TGTGCCAGCAGTGAAGGCGGGACAGTATACAATGAGCAGTTCTTC
CASSEGGTVYNEQFF
>16|-|TRBJ1-3|-|TRBV2
TGTGCCAGCAGACACGACAGACCTGGCTCTGGAAACACCATATATTTT
CASRHDRPGSGNTIYF
>14|TRBD2|TRBJ2-2|-|TRBV6-1
TGTGCCAGCTGCCGGGGGGTCAACACCGGGGAGCTGTTTTTT
CASCRGVNTGELFF
>16|-|TRBJ1-5|few|TRBV7-2
TGTGCCAGCAGCGCAAATAATCAAGCTAGCAATCAGCCCCAGCATTTT
CASSANNQASNQPQHF
>16|-|TRBJ1-2|once|TRBV7-2
TGTGCCAGCAGCCAATACCTATCACGAAACGGGGGTGGCTACACCTTC
CASSQYLSRNGGGYTF
>16|-|TRBJ2-1|-|TRBV4-3
TGCGCCAGCAGCCGAGGACCGGGACAACTACCCCATGAGCAGTTCTTC
CASSRGPGQLPHEQFF
>16|-|TRBJ2-2|-|TRBV11-2
TGTGCCAGCAGCCTGGTGGGGGGAACGAACACCGGGGAGCTGTTTTTT
CASSLVGGTNTGELFF
>14|TRBD1|TRBJ1-1|-|TRBV10-2
TGCGCCAGCAGTCCCGGACAGGGCTTCACTGAAGCTTTCTTT
CASSPGQGFTEAFF
>12|-|TRBJ2-3|-|TRBV7-2
TGTGCCAGCGGGGGGGCCGGAGATACGCAGTATTTT
CASGGAGDTQYF
>15|-|TRBJ2-2|-|TRBV4-3
TGCGCCAGCAGCCAAGATCACAGGGTCACCGGGGAGCTGTTTTTT
CASSQDHRVTGELFF
>13|-|TRBJ2-1|-|TRBV9
TGTGCCAGCAGCGGGCCCGCGGGGAATGAGCAGTTCTTC
CASSGPAGNEQFF
>18|TRBD1|TRBJ2-3|once|TRBV13
TGTGCCAGCAGCTTAGAATTTTGGGGACAGGGCGGCACAGATACGCAGTATTTT
CASSLEFWGQGGTDTQYF
>16|TRBD2|TRBJ2-3|few|TRBV7-8
TGTGCCAGCAGCTTCGGACTAGCGGGGGGCACAGATACGCAGTATTTT
CASSFGLAGGTDTQYF
>13|-|TRBJ2-7|-|TRBV6-1
TGTGCCAGCAGTGGCCTCCAGGGGTACGAGCAGTACTTC
CASSGLQGYEQYF
>14|TRBD2|TRBJ2-5|-|TRBV9
TGTGCCAGCAGCGTTAGCGGGGGACAAGAGACCCAGTACTTC
CASSVSGGQETQYF
>15|TRBD1|TRBJ2-7|-|TRBV6-5
TGTGCCAGCAGACCTTCCGGACAGGGGGGGAGCGAGCAGTACTTC
CASRPSGQGGSEQYF
>14|-|TRBJ2-2|-|TRBV7-9
TGTGCCAGCAGCTTAGTTACGGGTGCCGGGGAGCTGTTTTTT
CASSLVTGAGELFF
>13|-|TRBJ1-1|few|TRBV6-5
TGTGCCAGCAGCAACGGGGGGAACACTGAAGCTTTCTTT
CASSNGGNTEAFF
>16|-|TRBJ1-1|-|TRBV5-4
TGTGCCAGCAAGTCAGGTGTTTCCGCTGTGAACACTGAAGCTTTCTTT
CASKSGVSAVNTEAFF
>14|TRBD1|TRBJ1-4|once|TRBV5-4
TGTGCCAGCAGCCCGGACAGGGGAAGTGAAAAACTGTTTTTT
CASSPDRGSEKLFF
>15|-|TRBJ1-1|-|TRBV11-2
TGTGCCAGCAGCTTAGGGGGCACATCAGGTGGTGAAGCTTTCTTT
CASSLGGTSGGEAFF
>14|-|TRBJ2-3|-|TRBV6-1
TGTGCCAGCAGTGAGGGGCGGGGAGGAGATACGCAGTATTTT
CASSEGRGGDTQYF
>17|TRBD2|TRBJ2-1|once|TRBV7-6
TGTGCCAGCAGCCCACTAGCGGGGGGACGACCCTACAATGAGCAGTTCTTC
CASSPLAGGRPYNEQFF
>13|TRBD1|TRBJ1-2|-|TRBV5-1
TGCGCCAGCAGCTCAGACAGGGTGGGCGGCTACACCTTC
CASSSDRVGGYTF
>16|TRBD2|TRBJ2-3|-|TRBV4-2
TGTGCCAGCAGCCTCGAAATAGCGGGGGTCACAGATACGCAGTATTTT
CASSLEIAGVTDTQYF
>12|-|TRBJ2-3|-|TRBV6-1
TGTGCCAGCAGCCGAGGCACAGATACGCAGTATTTT
CASSRGTDTQYF
>16|-|TRBJ1-5|-|TRBV6-6
TGTGCCAGCAGTTATTGGGGAGCGGGGGGCAATCAGCCCCAGCATTTT
CASSYWGAGGNQPQHF
>15|-|TRBJ2-3|-|TRBV10-2
TGCGCCAGCAGTGAGTTTCGAAGCGCCACAGATACGCAGTATTTT
CASSEFRSATDTQYF
>16|TRBD1|TRBJ1-1|few|TRBV6-5
TGTGCCAGCAGTTACAAGGGACAGCTAATGAACACTGAAGCTTTCTTT
CASSYKGQLMNTEAFF
>14|-|TRBJ1-5|-|TRBV27
TGTGCCAGCAGCTCAGGGGAAGGGACTCAGCCCCAGCATTTT
CASSSGEGTQPQHF
>13|-|TRBJ1-5|-|TRBV7-9
TGTGCCAGCACCATGGACTCGGTTCAGCCCCAGCATTTT
CASTMDSVQPQHF
>13|-|TRBJ2-3|-|TRBV5-6
TGTGCCAGCCGGAGGCCATCCACAGATACGCAGTATTTT
CASRRPSTDTQYF
>14|-|TRBJ2-2|-|TRBV2
TGTGCCAGCAGTGGAAGTCTAGGCTCCGGGGAGCTGTTTTTT
CASSGSLGSGELFF
>18|TRBD2|TRBJ2-2|-|TRBV7-6
TGTGCCAGCAGCTTAGCCCTAGCGGGACACCCGAACACCGGGGAGCTGTTTTTT
CASSLALAGHPNTGELFF
>15|TRBD1|TRBJ1-2|-|TRBV7-8
TGTGCCAGCAGCTTAACCGGGACAGGGGGCCATGGCTACACCTTC
CASSLTGTGGHGYTF
>14|TRBD1|TRBJ1-6|once|TRBV27
TGTGCCTTGATCCCGACAGGGCGCAATTCACCCCTCCACTTT
CALIPTGRNSPLHF
>17|-|TRBJ2-3|-|TRBV6-1
TGTGCCAGCAGTGAAGGGTCGGGTGGGGGGGCCTCGGATACGCAGTATTTT
CASSEGSGGGASDTQYF
>13|-|TRBJ2-7|-|TRBV11-2
TGTGCCAGCAGCTTAGGTGGAGGGTACGAGCAGTACTTC
CASSLGGGYEQYF
>12|-|TRBJ2-5|-|TRBV5-1
TGCGCCAGCAGCTCACTTCAAGAGACCCAGTACTTC
CASSSLQETQYF
>17|TRBD1|TRBJ1-2|-|TRBV4-1
TGCGCCAGCAGCCAGTTGGCTAAAACGGACAGGGTCTATGGCTACACCTTC
CASSQLAKTDRVYGYTF
>15|-|TRBJ1-2|-|TRBV6-6
TGTGCCAGCAGCCCTCCTGGGTCCGGGGGCTATGGCTACACCTTC
CASSPPGSGGYGYTF
>16|-|TRBJ2-7|-|TRBV4-1
TGCGCCAGCAGCCAAGATCCACACTCGAGGAGCTCCGAGCAGTACTTC
CASSQDPHSRSSEQYF
>15|-|TRBJ1-4|few|TRBV2
TGTGCCAGCAGTCCCCTCCGGGAGAAGGTTGAAAAACTGTTTTTT
CASSPLREKVEKLFF
>15|TRBD1|TRBJ1-2|-|TRBV6-5
TGTGCCAGCAGTTCTCGACAGGGAGCTAACTATGGCTACACCTTC
CASSSRQGANYGYTF
>13|-|TRBJ1-5|-|TRBV6-1
TGTGCCAGCAGACAGGTTAACAATCAGCCCCAGCATTTT
CASRQVNNQPQHF
>19|-|TRBJ2-1|-|TRBV21-1
TGTGCCAGCAGCAAAGGTCGGGCTAGCGGGGGCCTCTTCTACAATGAGCAGTTCTTC
CASSKGRASGGLFYNEQFF
>11|-|TRBJ2-7|-|TRBV7-8
TGTGCCAGCAGTCAACAGGGCGAGCAGTACTTC
CASSQQGEQYF
>15|-|TRBJ2-3|-|TRBV6-1
TGTGCCAGCAGGCGACGGGGGCAGGGGGAAGATACGCAGTATTTT
CASRRRGQGEDTQYF
>15|TRBD2|TRBJ2-1|once|TRBV25-1
TGTGCCGCTAGGGGCGCGGGGGGAACCTACAATGAGCAGTTCTTC
CAARGAGGTYNEQFF
>17|-|TRBJ1-4|-|TRBV7-8
TGTGCCAGCAGCTGGACCGGGACACTAGCAACTAATGAAAAACTGTTTTTT
CASSWTGTLATNEKLFF
>16|-|TRBJ2-6|once|TRBV4-2
TGTGCCAGCAGCCAAGAGGCAGGGACTGGGGCCAACGTCCTGACTTTC
CASSQEAGTGANVLTF